A single count supports the clone carrying this T cell receptor (beta chain). Original handling: Reference gene primer amplification in the assay estimated nucleated cell counts. Measured with immunoSEQ multiplex PCR; TCRdb has only the in-frame clones, and not every one. V and J calls and clone size are copied from that table; D and trimming were computed from the DNA. The profile shows roughly 100,000 clones, 87% of them singletons. This entry belongs to a study of blood T cell repertoires in COVID-19. Study summary: The United States, Italy and Spain were the sources of the acute and convalescent COVID-19 samples.

Material for sequencing was peripheral blood. This TCR was recovered from a man aged 45-65 years with active COVID-19.

This CDR3 reads CASSPREGKNTEAFF. CDR3 DNA: TGTGCCAGCTCACCACGTGAGGGCAAGAACACTGAAGCTTTCTTT. The chain links TRBV18 to TRBJ1-1, with no clear D. CDR1 is KGHSH, CDR2 LQKENI, per germline. The CDR3 consists of 15 residues. V lost 1 base and J 1 base, leaving 10 bases between the germline ends.